The next 7 T cell receptor beta chains were all read from a single sample in a study of identical twins. Via MiXCR, TCRdb re-called the 5' RACE reads, giving one row per CDR3 protein. The sample shows 350,000 to 500,000 distinct CDR3 sequences, 18% of them seen only once. Sequences were obtained from naive T cells sorted from blood. All receptors come from a man aged 50 or older in good health.

This clonotype turned up a few times. The V call is TRBV20-1, the J call TRBJ2-5, with D tentatively TRBD1 or TRBD2 (5 bases each). CDR1 DFQATT and CDR2 SNEGSKA come from the germline V gene (reference sequence). There are 14 residues in the CDR3. The V and J ends lost 3 bases and 2 bases respectively, with 13 bases between them. Here the CDR3 DNA reads TGCAGTGCTAGGAGAGGGGCCCTTCAAGAGACCCAGTACTTC. Residues: CSARRGALQETQYF.

This clonotype was seen more than once but under ten times. Here the CDR3 reads CSVESGMWNEQFF. DNA for the CDR3: TGCAGCGTTGAGTCCGGGATGTGGAATGAGCAGTTCTTC. The chain is built from TRBV29-1 and TRBJ2-1, with a weak D call TRBD2 (5 bases). V was clipped by 3 bases and J by 7 bases, with 13 bases between them. Germline V gene lookup returns CDR1 SQVTM and CDR2 ANQGSEA. CDR3 size: 13 residues.

The chain combines TRBV5-1 with TRBJ2-5; tentative D call: TRBD1 (6 bases). The CDR3 has 15 amino acids. Germline V gene lookup returns CDR1 SGHRS and CDR2 YFSETQ. The ends were cut back, 2 bases at V and 3 bases at J, with 14 bases in the middle. The CDR3 is CASSLRGYKEETQYF. In DNA form, the CDR3 reads TGCGCCAGCAGCTTAAGGGGGTACAAGGAAGAGACCCAGTACTTC.

This clonotype was recorded many times. The chain couples TRBV5-1 to TRBJ2-2, with D hard to call. Trimming shortened V by 0 bases and J by 0 bases, and 6 bases separated the two germline ends. This CDR3 has 15 residues. Looked up from germline, CDR1 is SGHRS and CDR2 is YFSETQ. For the CDR3, the DNA is TGCGCCAGCAGCTTGGCCGGGTCGAACACCGGGGAGCTGTTTTTT. Its translation is CASSLAGSNTGELFF.

The chain employs TRBV6-5 and TRBJ1-1; no firm D call. V was cut by 2 bases and J by 0 bases, with 10 bases left in between. This CDR3 comprises 15 residues. The germline CDR1 and CDR2 sequences are MNHEY and SVGAGI. The CDR3 DNA follows: TGTGCCAGCAGTTACGGGCTGGGGATGAACACTGAAGCTTTCTTT. This gives the protein CASSYGLGMNTEAFF.

This clonotype was counted only a few times. The CDR3 reads CSASGTGTGVYSNQPQHF. The CDR3 DNA is TGCAGTGCTAGCGGAACCGGGACAGGGGTTTATAGCAATCAGCCCCAGCATTTT. V is TRBV20-1 and J is TRBJ1-5; 10 bases map to TRBD1. CDR1 and CDR2 (germline): DFQATT, SNEGSKA (reference sequence). The CDR3 runs 18 residues. V lost 3 bases, J lost 0 bases, and 11 bases stayed unmatched.

This chain joins TRBV2 and TRBJ2-2; 7 nucleotides align to TRBD1. CDR1 and CDR2 (germline): SNHLY, FYNNEI. This CDR3 spans 14 amino acids. J gave up 7 bases and V 4 bases, and 6 bases lay outside the gene matches. This CDR3 is CASSGGGQNGELFF. In DNA form, the CDR3 reads TGTGCCAGCAGTGGAGGGGGCCAGAACGGGGAGCTGTTTTTT.